One sample yielded the 22 T cell receptor beta chains listed below, sequenced in a study of neurological immune-mediated disorders. Time point described: longitudinal time-point 1 (baseline). TCRdb recomputed calls from the 5' RACE reads with MiXCR, one row per CDR3 protein. The table shows under 40,000 distinct CDR3 sequences, with roughly 3.2% occurring only once. The sequenced sample was PBMCs. The receptors were sampled from a woman aged 55 to 70 with multiple sclerosis.

This clonotype was recorded at least ten times. This sequence joins TRBV2 and TRBJ2-3, with 10 bases aligning to TRBD1. J was trimmed by 0 bases and V by 6 bases; bases with no gene match: 6. The CDR3 length is 16 residues. Germline V gene sequence: CDR1 SNHLY, CDR2 FYNNEI. The CDR3 loop is CASSHWTGGSTDTQYF. The CDR3 coding sequence is TGTGCCAGCAGCCACTGGACAGGGGGGAGCACAGATACGCAGTATTTT.

This clonotype was observed a few times. The chain combines TRBV7-7 with TRBJ2-5, with D perhaps assigned TRBD1 or TRBD2 (5 bases each). In germline, CDR1 is SSHAT, CDR2 FNYEAQ (reference sequence). The V and J ends lost 2 bases and 1 base respectively, with 11 bases between them. The CDR3 extends over 15 amino acids. The CDR3: CASSLYEGPQETQYF. As DNA, the CDR3 is TGTGCCAGCAGCTTATACGAGGGGCCCCAAGAGACCCAGTACTTC.

This clonotype has at least ten counts. The J gene is TRBJ1-3, the V gene TRBV20-1; no definite D call. The germline V and J ends were trimmed by 5 bases and 3 bases, with 11 bases remaining between them. CDR3 length: 13 residues. The germline V gene encodes CDR1 DFQATT and CDR2 SNEGSKA (reference sequence). CDR3 DNA: TGCAGTGCTCGCGGGGAGGGTGGAAACACCATATATTTT. This sequence encodes CSARGEGGNTIYF.

This clonotype has ten or more counts. The rearrangement links TRBV5-1 to TRBJ2-5; maybe TRBD2 (5 bases). Germline CDR1 reads SGHRS; CDR2 reads YFSETQ. V shed 1 base and J shed 2 bases, with 12 bases lying between them. The CDR3 covers 15 residues. The CDR3 sequence is CASSLRGLGQETQYF. CDR3 coding DNA: TGCGCCAGCAGCTTGCGAGGGCTAGGGCAAGAGACCCAGTACTTC.

The sample holds many counts of this clonotype. This chain connects TRBV20-1 to TRBJ1-2; maybe TRBD1 (6 bases). Between the trimmed V and J ends, which lost 7 bases and 7 bases, there was a span of 19 bases. CDR1 DFQATT and CDR2 SNEGSKA come from the germline V gene (reference sequence). This CDR3 is built from 13 residues. The CDR3 reads CSVNRAADFGYTF. The CDR3 region has the DNA TGCAGTGTTAACAGGGCAGCCGATTTTGGCTACACCTTC.

By its share, this clonotype is medium-sized. This rearrangement joins TRBV10-3 to TRBJ2-7; maybe TRBD2 (6 bases). Per the germline V gene, CDR1 is ENHRY and CDR2 is SYGVKD. This CDR3 comprises 14 residues. The germline V and J ends were trimmed by 2 bases and 6 bases, with 14 bases remaining between them. This CDR3 is CAISEGRGSVEQYF. The CDR3 nucleotides read TGTGCCATCAGTGAGGGGCGGGGTTCAGTCGAGCAGTACTTC.

This clonotype was seen at least ten times. The V gene is TRBV12-3 or TRBV12-4, the J gene TRBJ2-1; 7 bases align to TRBD1. The CDR3 consists of 15 residues. With V trimmed by 2 bases and J by 0 bases, 1 base remained unmatched. The CDR3, as DNA: TGTGCCAGCAGTTTATGGGACAGCTCCTACAATGAGCAGTTCTTC. Encoded protein: CASSLWDSSYNEQFF.

This clonotype has ten or more counts. The chain is built from TRBV25-1 and TRBJ1-4; 9 positions agree with TRBD1. Trimming at V came to 2 bases and at J to 5 bases, leaving 3 bases not matched to a gene. The CDR3 is 15 amino acids. Germline assignment: CDR1 MGHDK and CDR2 SYGVNS. CDR3 in amino acids: CASSETGTGNEKLFF. CDR3 nucleotide sequence: TGTGCCAGCAGTGAAACCGGGACAGGGAATGAAAAACTGTTTTTT.

There are many counts of this clonotype. J is TRBJ2-3 and V is TRBV6-6; unclear D gene. The germline V and J ends were trimmed by 4 bases and 1 base, with 15 bases remaining between them. The germline V gene encodes CDR1 MNHNY and CDR2 SVGAGI (reference sequence). The CDR3 has 16 amino acids. Here the CDR3 reads CASSLDGQPGTDTQYF. The CDR3 nucleotides read TGTGCCAGCAGTTTGGACGGGCAGCCGGGCACAGATACGCAGTATTTT.

Ten or more counts support this clonotype. The rearrangement joins TRBV25-1 to TRBJ1-2, with D unclear. Germline-derived CDR1 and CDR2 are MGHDK and SYGVNS. Trimming left V 1 base short and J 7 bases short, with 16 bases between. This CDR3 spans 15 amino acids. Here the CDR3 DNA reads TGTGCCAGCAGTGAATCACGGGGAGGCATTGGTGGCTACACCTTC. This gives the protein CASSESRGGIGGYTF.

Ten or more counts support this clonotype. The chain recombines TRBV6-5 with TRBJ1-1; 8 bases map to TRBD1. Germline V gene lookup returns CDR1 MNHEY and CDR2 SVGAGI. V was clipped by 6 bases and J by 1 base; unmatched bases: 4. The CDR3 totals 14 residues. Written as DNA, the CDR3 is TGTGCCAGCAGGAGACAGGGGCCGAACACTGAAGCTTTCTTT. Protein: CASRRQGPNTEAFF.

This clonotype was detected many times. The gene calls are TRBV20-1 and TRBJ1-2; TRBD1 matches 11 bases. Germline values: CDR1 DFQATT, CDR2 SNEGSKA (reference sequence). This CDR3 is 14 amino acids long. With 5 bases clipped from V and 4 bases from J, the junction kept 6 bases outside the gene matches. The CDR3 bases are TGCAGTGCTTCCGGGACAGGGGGGAGCTATGGCTACACCTTC. This sequence encodes CSASGTGGSYGYTF.

This clonotype came up many times. The chain carries TRBV7-2 and TRBJ1-2; D unclear. Per germline, CDR1 SGHTA and CDR2 FQGNSA. V was clipped by 1 base and J by 5 bases, with 17 bases between them. The CDR3 totals 16 residues. CDR3 loop: CASSLDPDGTTYGYTF. DNA for the CDR3: TGTGCCAGCAGCTTAGATCCGGACGGAACTACTTATGGCTACACCTTC.

This clonotype was seen many times. V is TRBV11-2 and J is TRBJ2-7, with 11 bases lining up with TRBD2. The J segment lost 2 bases and the V segment lost 6 bases, leaving 3 bases of the junction unmatched. The CDR3 is 14 residues long. Germline V gene sequence: CDR1 SGHAT, CDR2 FQNNGV. The CDR3 sequence: CASRRLAGTYEQYF. In DNA form, the CDR3 reads TGTGCCAGCAGACGACTAGCGGGGACCTACGAGCAGTACTTC.

There are many counts of this clonotype. The rearrangement joins TRBV20-1 to TRBJ2-1; no firm D call. V dropped 6 bases and J dropped 5 bases, with 11 bases sitting between them. Germline CDR1 reads DFQATT; CDR2 reads SNEGSKA (reference sequence). The CDR3 has 12 amino acids. The CDR3 DNA is TGCAGTGCCCGGCCCATCCACAATGAGCAGTTCTTC. This codes for CSARPIHNEQFF.

The sample holds many counts of this clonotype. The chain joins TRBV12-3 or TRBV12-4 to TRBJ1-2, with D perhaps matching TRBD1 (6 bases). The CDR3 runs to 13 residues. Trimming took 6 bases from V and 1 from J, leaving 9 bases between them. CDR3 DNA sequence: TGTGCCAGCAGCTCGGACAGTAACTATGGCTACACCTTC. Protein: CASSSDSNYGYTF.

This clonotype was recorded at least ten times. The J gene is TRBJ2-5, the V gene TRBV5-4; D possibly corresponds to TRBD1 (6 bases). Germline-derived CDR1 and CDR2 are SGHNT and YYREEE (reference sequence). Trimming left V 4 bases short and J 1 base short, with 17 bases between. The CDR3 extends over 16 amino acids. The CDR3 loop reads CASSEGHASAQETQYF. The DNA for the CDR3 is TGTGCCAGCAGCGAGGGACACGCCAGTGCCCAAGAGACCCAGTACTTC. The whole variable domain, filled in from reference TRBV5-4 and TRBJ2-5, reads ETGVTQSPTHLIKTRGQQVTLRCSSQSGHNTVSWYQQALGQGPQFIFQYYREEENGRGNFPPRFSGLQFPNYSSELNVNALELDDSALYLCASSEGHASAQETQYFGPGTRLLVL.

This clonotype was counted at least ten times. The CDR3 loop reads CASTRDRALTGANVLTF. The DNA of the CDR3 is TGTGCCAGCACCCGGGACAGGGCACTTACTGGGGCCAACGTCCTGACTTTC. V and J are TRBV12-3 or TRBV12-4 and TRBJ2-6; 9 bases fit TRBD1. The length of the CDR3 is 17 residues. The ends lost 7 bases at V and 2 bases at J; junction bases unmatched: 9.

This clonotype has ten or more counts. The gene calls are TRBV7-6 and TRBJ1-1; D not certain. Germline V CDR1 and CDR2: SGHVS, FNYEAQ. V was pared by 5 bases and J by 7 bases, with 11 bases between. The CDR3 loop spans 12 amino acids. CDR3 in amino acids: CASSLGPNEAFF. The CDR3 bases are TGTGCCAGCAGCCTAGGACCAAATGAAGCTTTCTTT.

This clonotype was observed many times. This chain joins TRBV5-1 and TRBJ1-1; D possibly corresponds to TRBD1 (5 bases). Trimming took 5 bases from V and 3 from J, leaving 11 bases between them. Germline V gene sequence: CDR1 SGHRS, CDR2 YFSETQ. The CDR3 is 13 residues long. Written as DNA, the CDR3 is TGCGCCAGCAGGTCGGGGGGGGACACTGAAGCTTTCTTT. This encodes CASRSGGDTEAFF.

This clonotype was found many times. The rearrangement links TRBV20-1 to TRBJ2-7, with D possibly TRBD2 on 6 matching bases. This CDR3 spans 12 amino acids. V was pared by 5 bases and J by 7 bases, with 15 bases between. Germline assignment: CDR1 DFQATT and CDR2 SNEGSKA (reference sequence). CDR3 in amino acids: CSAPAGTGEQYF. CDR3 bases: TGCAGTGCTCCCGCAGGGACTGGGGAGCAGTACTTC.

This clonotype was observed many times. The chain is built from TRBV20-1 and TRBJ2-7; tentatively, D is TRBD2 (5 bases). In germline, CDR1 is DFQATT, CDR2 SNEGSKA (reference sequence). The CDR3 covers 14 residues. The V end lost 0 bases, the J end lost 6 bases, and 15 bases lay between the germline ends. In DNA, the CDR3 is TGCAGTGCTAGAGACGGAGGCAGCATGGGCGAGCAGTACTTC. This sequence encodes CSARDGGSMGEQYF.